This T cell receptor beta chain was identified in a study of blood T cell repertoires in COVID-19. Whole-study context: Collection of acute and convalescent COVID-19 samples took place in the United States, Italy and Spain.

As handled by the study authors: Amplification of reference gene primers provided the estimated nucleated cell counts. Using immunoSEQ multiplex PCR, the repertoire was profiled, and TCRdb retains in-frame clones only, with some absent. That table gives V, J and clone size, and the DNA gave D and trimming. Of more than 250,000 clones in the sample, 89% were seen once. Germline-derived CDR1 and CDR2 are ENHRY and SYGVKD. The CDR3 runs 13 residues. The junction had 6 bases not matched to a gene; V was cut back by 8 bases and J by 3 bases. This chain connects TRBV10-3 to TRBJ1-1, with TRBD1 identical over 7 bases. The clonotype originates from a man between 18 and 35 years old who had recovered from COVID-19. Sample: peripheral blood. The CDR3 is CAIARQGDTEAFF. The CDR3 region has the DNA TGTGCCATCGCTCGACAGGGCGACACTGAAGCTTTCTTT.